These 10 T cell receptor beta chains were all obtained from the same sample, sequenced in a study of immune evolution from preneoplasia to lung adenocarcinoma. Clones were sequenced by immunoSEQ multiplex PCR, and TCRdb holds only the in-frame ones, with some missing. The table has approximately 7,400 clones, around 80% seen once; the top ten hold 7.4%. The sample taken for sequencing was FFPE adjacent normal lung tissue. These TCRs come from a person aged 65-85 years with lung adenocarcinoma.

This clone was counted once. The rearrangement joins TRBV30 to TRBJ2-5; 10 bases match TRBD2. CDR1 is GTSNPN and CDR2 is SVGIG in the germline V gene (reference sequence). The V and J ends lost 4 bases and 4 bases, in that order; junction bases with no gene match: 9. This CDR3 is 15 amino acids long. CDR3 bases: TGTGCCTGGACCGAGACTAGCGGGCTGGCAGAGACCCAGTACTTC. Its protein is CAWTETSGLAETQYF.

The chain is built from TRBV11-3 and TRBJ1-4; 7 positions match TRBD1. The CDR3 length is 17 residues. V dropped 2 bases and J dropped 5; count of bases not matched to a gene: 11. The germline V gene encodes CDR1 SGHNT and CDR2 YENEEA. This chain's CDR3 is CASSLLCRQGTNEKLFF. CDR3 nucleotides: TGTGCCAGCAGCTTACTATGCAGACAGGGCACGAATGAAAAACTGTTTTTT.

This chain uses TRBV13 with TRBJ2-3, with 9 positions matching TRBD2. V dropped 5 bases and J dropped 6; count of bases not matched to a gene: 15. The CDR3 is 17 residues long. Germline V gene data show CDR1 as PRHDT and CDR2 as FYEKMQ (reference sequence). The CDR3 sequence: CASSGRAGGSLLDTQYF. CDR3 DNA sequence: TGTGCCAGCAGCGGGAGAGCGGGGGGCTCTCTACTCGATACGCAGTATTTT.

This chain uses TRBV11-2 with TRBJ2-7; 8 bases are a match to TRBD2. V was pared by 4 bases and J by 0 bases, with 8 bases of the junction left unmatched. Germline V gene lookup returns CDR1 SGHAT and CDR2 FQNNGV. This CDR3 has 16 residues. CDR3 nucleotide sequence: TGTGCCAGCAGCTCCTTGAGACTAGCGAGCTCCTACGAGCAGTACTTC. Amino acid sequence: CASSSLRLASSYEQYF.

The chain is built from TRBV5-1 and TRBJ2-3; no clear D gene. Trimming removed 2 bases at V and 1 base at J, with 2 bases between. CDR1 is SGHRS, CDR2 YFSETQ, per germline. This CDR3 region has 12 residues. This CDR3 is CASSFGTDTQYF. CDR3 DNA sequence: TGCGCCAGCAGCTTCGGCACAGATACGCAGTATTTT.

This chain connects TRBV30 to TRBJ1-1, with unresolved D. V was trimmed by 3 bases and J by 0 bases, leaving 5 bases between them. Germline CDR1 and CDR2: GTSNPN and SVGIG (reference sequence). The length of the CDR3 is 12 residues. In nucleotides, the CDR3 is TGTGCCTGGAGAGCCCTGAACACTGAAGCTTTCTTT. Protein sequence: CAWRALNTEAFF.

V and J are TRBV9 and TRBJ2-3, with D possibly being TRBD2 (6 bases). V lost 0 bases, J lost 0 bases, and 11 bases lay in between. CDR3 length equals 16 residues. Germline values: CDR1 SGDLS, CDR2 YYNGEE. The CDR3 DNA follows: TGTGCCAGCAGCGTAGGGAGCGGGCTAAGCACAGATACGCAGTATTTT. Translated, it gives CASSVGSGLSTDTQYF.

The rearrangement links TRBV5-4 to TRBJ2-5; TRBD1 aligns across 7 bases. Losses at the gene ends were 4 bases for V and 1 base for J; bases not matched to a gene: 10. CDR1 and CDR2 (germline): SGHNT, YYREEE (reference sequence). The CDR3 has 16 amino acids. DNA for the CDR3: TGTGCCAGCAGCACCCGACAGGGATGGCTCCAAGAGACCCAGTACTTC. This codes for CASSTRQGWLQETQYF.

The V call is TRBV5-1, the J call TRBJ1-1; a possible D gene is TRBD1 (5 bases). Germline CDR1 and CDR2: SGHRS and YFSETQ. Between the trimmed V and J ends, which lost 4 bases and 2 bases, there was a span of 9 bases. This CDR3 contains 13 residues. CDR3 DNA: TGCGCCAGCAGCGCTGGGACTAACACTGAAGCTTTCTTT. Amino acid sequence: CASSAGTNTEAFF. Drawing the rest from reference TRBV5-1 and TRBJ1-1, the complete variable domain is KAGVTQTPRYLIKTRGQQVTLSCSPISGHRSVSWYQQTPGQGLQFLFEYFSETQRNKGNFPGRFSGRQFSNSRSEMNVSTLELGDSALYLCASSAGTNTEAFFGQGTRLTVV.

The chain employs TRBV9 and TRBJ2-2, with D possibly matching TRBD1 (5 bases). The CDR3 loop spans 15 amino acids. Germline assignment: CDR1 SGDLS and CDR2 YYNGEE. The V end lost 4 bases, the J end lost 5 bases, and 15 bases lay between the germline ends. CDR3 bases: TGTGCCAGCAGCTCACCACAGGCTGCGACCGGGGAGCTGTTTTTT. Its translation is CASSSPQAATGELFF.